This TCR beta chain was sequenced in a study of cytomegalovirus exposure and HLA in healthy donors. Points from the study as a whole: In a later analysis, TCR beta V- and J-gene trimming was associated with a missense DCLRE1C variant. Most of the TCR beta V segments (in an earlier analysis) were productive either about 87% or about 30% of the time.

The trim removed 6 bases at V and 5 bases at J, leaving 7 bases unmatched. CDR1 is MNHNY and CDR2 is SVGAGI in the germline V gene (reference sequence). The CDR3 has 14 residues. This clone was counted between two and nine times. Its antigen is undetermined. Both 60 Vbeta primers and 13 Jbeta primers went into the PCR. Assay used: immunoSEQ multiplex PCR; TCRdb lists only in-frame clones, some missing. The sample lists 90,000 to 130,000 clones, almost 70% occurring once. The donors comprised healthy bone marrow donors. This chain connects TRBV6-6 to TRBJ1-2; TRBD1 matches at 9 bases. The sequenced sample was PBMCs. The TCR comes from a man in his thirties or forties in good health and CMV-seropositive. The CDR3 loop is CASSPGQGRYGYTF. The CDR3 DNA reads TGTGCCAGCAGCCCCGGACAGGGGAGGTATGGCTACACCTTC.